This TCR beta chain was identified during a study of identical twins. Findings and caveats of the study: Researchers reported weaker excess twin sharing in beta out-of-frame sequences. Fewer insertions were carried by abundant cord blood beta clonotypes, but none was seen in memory repertoires.

The table lists this clonotype with many counts. Antigen specificity is unknown. Per the germline V gene, CDR1 is SQVTM and CDR2 is ANQGSEA. Trimming cost V 4 bases and J 4 bases; bases outside gene matches: 14. The CDR3 sequence is 17 residues long. TCRdb fed the 5' RACE reads into MiXCR, producing one record per CDR3 protein. In the table there are roughly 710,000 distinct CDR3 sequences, around 6% of which are singletons. Material for sequencing was naive T cells sorted from blood. The genes are TRBV29-1 and TRBJ2-7, with TRBD2 matching over 12 bases. This TCR was recovered from a young man in good health. CDR3 residues: CSVVRRASGRARYEQYF. The CDR3 nucleotides read TGCAGCGTTGTTCGCCGGGCTAGCGGGAGGGCGAGGTACGAGCAGTACTTC.